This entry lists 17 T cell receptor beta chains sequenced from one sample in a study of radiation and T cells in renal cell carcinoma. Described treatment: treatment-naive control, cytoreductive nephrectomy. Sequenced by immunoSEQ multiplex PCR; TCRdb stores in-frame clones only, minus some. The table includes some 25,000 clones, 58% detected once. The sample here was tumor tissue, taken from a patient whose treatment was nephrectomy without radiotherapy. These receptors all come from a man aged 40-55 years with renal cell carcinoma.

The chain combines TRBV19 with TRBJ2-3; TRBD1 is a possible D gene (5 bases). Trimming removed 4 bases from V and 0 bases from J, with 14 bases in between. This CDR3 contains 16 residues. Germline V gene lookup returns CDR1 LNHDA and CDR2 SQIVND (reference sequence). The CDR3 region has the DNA TGTGCCAGTAGTACCCGACAGACCCCTAGCACAGATACGCAGTATTTT. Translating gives CASSTRQTPSTDTQYF.

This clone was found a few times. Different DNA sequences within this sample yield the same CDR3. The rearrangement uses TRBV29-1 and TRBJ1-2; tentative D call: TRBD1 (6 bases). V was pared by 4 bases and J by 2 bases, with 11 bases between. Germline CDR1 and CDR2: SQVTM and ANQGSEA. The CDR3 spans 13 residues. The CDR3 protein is CSVGGQGNYGYTF. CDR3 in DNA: TGCAGCGTTGGGGGGCAGGGCAACTATGGCTACACCTTC.

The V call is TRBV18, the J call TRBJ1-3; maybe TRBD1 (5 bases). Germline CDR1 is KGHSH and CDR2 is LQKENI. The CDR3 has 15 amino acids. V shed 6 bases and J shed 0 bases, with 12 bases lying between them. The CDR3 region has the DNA TGTGCCAGCTCCGGACAACAGAGCTCTGGAAACACCATATATTTT. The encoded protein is CASSGQQSSGNTIYF.

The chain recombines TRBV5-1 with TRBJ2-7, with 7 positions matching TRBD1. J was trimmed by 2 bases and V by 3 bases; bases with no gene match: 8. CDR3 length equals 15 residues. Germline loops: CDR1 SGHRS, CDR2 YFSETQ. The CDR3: CASSSQTGATYEQYF. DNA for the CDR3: TGCGCCAGCAGCTCTCAAACAGGGGCGACCTACGAGCAGTACTTC.

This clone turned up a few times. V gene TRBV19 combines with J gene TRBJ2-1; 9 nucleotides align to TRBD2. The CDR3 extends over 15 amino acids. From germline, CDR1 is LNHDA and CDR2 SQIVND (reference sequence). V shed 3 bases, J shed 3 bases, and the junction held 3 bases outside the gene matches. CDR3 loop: CASSISGRFYNEQFF. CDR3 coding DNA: TGTGCCAGTAGTATTAGCGGGAGATTCTACAATGAGCAGTTCTTC.

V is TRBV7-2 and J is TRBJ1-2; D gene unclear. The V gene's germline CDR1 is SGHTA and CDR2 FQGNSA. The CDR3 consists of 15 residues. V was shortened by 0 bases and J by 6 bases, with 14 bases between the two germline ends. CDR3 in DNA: TGTGCCAGCAGCTTAGCGCTCGGGCGGATAGATGGCTACACCTTC. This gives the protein CASSLALGRIDGYTF.

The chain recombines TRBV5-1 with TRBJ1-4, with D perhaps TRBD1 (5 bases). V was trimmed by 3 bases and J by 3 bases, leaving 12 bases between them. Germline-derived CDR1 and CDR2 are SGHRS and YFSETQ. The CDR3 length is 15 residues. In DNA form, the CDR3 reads TGCGCCAGCAGCTCAACAGGTTCCCCTAATGAAAAACTGTTTTTT. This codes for CASSSTGSPNEKLFF.

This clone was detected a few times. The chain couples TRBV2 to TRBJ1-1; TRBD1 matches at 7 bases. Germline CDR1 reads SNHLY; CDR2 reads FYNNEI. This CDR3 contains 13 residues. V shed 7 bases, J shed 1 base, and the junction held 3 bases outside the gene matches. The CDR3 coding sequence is TGTGCCAGCAAGGGACAGCCGAACACTGAAGCTTTCTTT. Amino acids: CASKGQPNTEAFF.

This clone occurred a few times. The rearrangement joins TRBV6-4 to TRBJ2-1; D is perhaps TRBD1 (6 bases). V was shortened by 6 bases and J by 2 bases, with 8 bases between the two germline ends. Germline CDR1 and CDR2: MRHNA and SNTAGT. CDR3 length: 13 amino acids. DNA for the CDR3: TGTGCCAGCAGAGGGGGAACCTACAATGAGCAGTTCTTC. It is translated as CASRGGTYNEQFF.

Here the CDR3 reads CASMGRQDNEQFF. The CDR3 coding sequence is TGTGCCAGCATGGGGCGGCAGGACAATGAGCAGTTCTTC. This chain connects TRBV28 to TRBJ2-1; TRBD1 might be the D (5 bases). Per germline, CDR1 MDHEN and CDR2 SYDVKM. This CDR3 region has 13 residues. V was clipped by 7 bases and J by 5 bases, with 12 bases between them.

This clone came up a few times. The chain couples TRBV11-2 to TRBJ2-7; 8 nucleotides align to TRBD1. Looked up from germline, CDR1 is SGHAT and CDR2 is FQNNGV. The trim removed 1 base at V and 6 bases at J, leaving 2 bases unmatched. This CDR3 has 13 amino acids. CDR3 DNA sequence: TGTGCCAGCAGCTTAGGTACAGGGGGCGAGCAGTACGTC. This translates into CASSLGTGGEQYV.

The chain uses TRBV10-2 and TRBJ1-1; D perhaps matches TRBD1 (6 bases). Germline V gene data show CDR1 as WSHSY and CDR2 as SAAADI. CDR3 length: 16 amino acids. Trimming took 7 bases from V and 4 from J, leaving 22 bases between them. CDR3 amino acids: CASTHRGGEGLTEAFF. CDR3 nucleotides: TGCGCCAGCACTCATAGGGGGGGAGAGGGGCTCACTGAAGCTTTCTTT.

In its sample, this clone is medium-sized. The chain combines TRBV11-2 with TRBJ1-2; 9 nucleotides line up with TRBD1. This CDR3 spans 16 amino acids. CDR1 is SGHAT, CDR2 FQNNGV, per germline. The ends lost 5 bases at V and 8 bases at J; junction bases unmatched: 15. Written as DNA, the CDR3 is TGTGCCAGCAGCCTACCCGGGGGACAGGGCCTTCGGGGCTACACCTTC. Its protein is CASSLPGGQGLRGYTF.

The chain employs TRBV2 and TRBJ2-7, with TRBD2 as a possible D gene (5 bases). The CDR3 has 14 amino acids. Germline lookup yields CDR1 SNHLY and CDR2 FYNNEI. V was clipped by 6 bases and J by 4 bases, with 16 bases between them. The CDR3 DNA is TGTGCCAGCAGGGACTGGGCCCAGGCGTACGAGCAGTACGTC. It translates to CASRDWAQAYEQYV.

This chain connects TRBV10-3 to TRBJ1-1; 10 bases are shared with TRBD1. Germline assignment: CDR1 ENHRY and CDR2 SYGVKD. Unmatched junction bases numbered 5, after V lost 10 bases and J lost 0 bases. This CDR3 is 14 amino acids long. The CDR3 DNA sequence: TGTGCCAGCGGGACAGGGGCGATGAACACTGAAGCTTTCTTT. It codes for CASGTGAMNTEAFF.

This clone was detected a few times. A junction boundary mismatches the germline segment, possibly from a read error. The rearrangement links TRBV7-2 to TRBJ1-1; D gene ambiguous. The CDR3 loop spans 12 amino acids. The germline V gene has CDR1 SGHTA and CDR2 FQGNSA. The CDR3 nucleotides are TGTGCCAGCAGCATCCCAACCGGAGGTAAAATCTTT. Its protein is CASSIPTGGKIF.

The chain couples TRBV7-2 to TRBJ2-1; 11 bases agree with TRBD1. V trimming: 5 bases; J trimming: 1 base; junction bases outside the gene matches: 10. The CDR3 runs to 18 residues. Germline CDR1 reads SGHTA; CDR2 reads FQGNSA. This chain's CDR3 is CASSRRTGGGGSYNEQFF. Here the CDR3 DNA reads TGTGCCAGCAGCCGACGGACAGGGGGCGGAGGGTCCTACAATGAGCAGTTCTTC. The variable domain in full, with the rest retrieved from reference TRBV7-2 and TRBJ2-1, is GAGVSQSPSNKVTEKGKDVELRCDPISGHTALYWYRQSLGQGLEFLIYFQGNSAPDKSGLPSDRFSAERTGGSVSTLTIQRTQQEDSAVYLCASSRRTGGGGSYNEQFFGPGTRLTVL.